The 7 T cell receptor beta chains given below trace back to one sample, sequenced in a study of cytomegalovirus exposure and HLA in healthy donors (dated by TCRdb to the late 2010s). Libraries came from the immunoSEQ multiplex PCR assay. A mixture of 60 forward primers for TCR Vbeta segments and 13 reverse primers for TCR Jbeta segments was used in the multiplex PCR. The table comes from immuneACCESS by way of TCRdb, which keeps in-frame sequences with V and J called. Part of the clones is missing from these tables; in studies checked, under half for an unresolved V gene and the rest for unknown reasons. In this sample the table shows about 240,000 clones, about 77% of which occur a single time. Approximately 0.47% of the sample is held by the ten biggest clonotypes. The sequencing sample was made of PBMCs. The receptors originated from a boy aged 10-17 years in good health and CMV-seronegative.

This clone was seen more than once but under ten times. The CDR3, as DNA: TGTGCCAGCAGCTTAGACCCCGGAAGGAAGCGATATCAGCCCCAGCATTTT. Amino acid sequence: CASSLDPGRKRYQPQHF. This sequence joins TRBV11-3 and TRBJ1-5; D is unresolved. The CDR3 loop spans 17 amino acids. Looked up from germline, CDR1 is SGHNT and CDR2 is YENEEA. The V end lost 0 bases, the J end lost 5 bases, and 17 bases lay between the germline ends. The entire variable domain, with the rest obtained from reference TRBV11-3 and TRBJ1-5, is as follows: EAGVVQSPRYKIIEKKQPVAFWCNPISGHNTLYWYLQNLGQGPELLIRYENEEAVDDSQLPKDRFSAERLKGVDSTLKIQPAELGDSAVYLCASSLDPGRKRYQPQHFGDGTRLSIL.

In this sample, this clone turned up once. The CDR3 here is CASRGGLAGQETQYF. CDR3 coding DNA: TGCGCCAGCAGGGGCGGACTAGCGGGACAAGAGACCCAGTACTTC. The chain uses TRBV5-1 and TRBJ2-5, with 12 positions matching TRBD2. The CDR3 sequence is 15 residues long. J was trimmed by 2 bases and V by 5 bases; bases with no gene match: 4. Germline V lookup: CDR1 SGHRS, CDR2 YFSETQ.

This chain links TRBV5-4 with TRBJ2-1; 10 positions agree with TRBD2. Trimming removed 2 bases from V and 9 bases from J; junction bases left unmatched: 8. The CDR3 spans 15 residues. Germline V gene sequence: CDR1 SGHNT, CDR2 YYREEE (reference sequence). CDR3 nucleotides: TGTGCCAGCAGCTTAGGGGGACTAGCGTCGGGTGAGCAGTTCTTC. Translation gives CASSLGGLASGEQFF.

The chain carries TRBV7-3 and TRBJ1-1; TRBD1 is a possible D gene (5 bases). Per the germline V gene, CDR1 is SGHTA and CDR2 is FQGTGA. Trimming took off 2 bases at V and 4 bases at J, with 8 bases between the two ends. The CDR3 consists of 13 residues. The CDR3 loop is CASSLGQGTEAFF. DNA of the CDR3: TGTGCCAGCAGCTTAGGGCAGGGCACTGAAGCTTTCTTT.

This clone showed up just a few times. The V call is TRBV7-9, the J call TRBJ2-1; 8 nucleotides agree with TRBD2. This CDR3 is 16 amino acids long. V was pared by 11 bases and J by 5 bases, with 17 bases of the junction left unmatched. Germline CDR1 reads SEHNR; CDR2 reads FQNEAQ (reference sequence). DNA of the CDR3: TGTGCCGCCCTTAAAAGGGCGGGGGGTCCAGACAATGAGCAGTTCTTC. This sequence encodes CAALKRAGGPDNEQFF.

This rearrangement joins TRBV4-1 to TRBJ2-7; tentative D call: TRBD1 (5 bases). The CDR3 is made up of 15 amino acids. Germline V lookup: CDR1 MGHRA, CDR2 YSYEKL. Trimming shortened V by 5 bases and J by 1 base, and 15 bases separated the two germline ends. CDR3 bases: TGCGCCAGCAGCTTGCGTGGGGCGGAATCCTACGAGCAGTACTTC. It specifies CASSLRGAESYEQYF.

CDR3 nucleotide sequence: TGTGCCAGCAGCCCGGGACAGGGGGCGACCGGGGAGCTGTTTTTT. This codes for CASSPGQGATGELFF. The V and J genes are TRBV7-6 and TRBJ2-2; the match to TRBD1 covers 12 bases. V shed 5 bases and J 5 bases; nucleotides not matched to a gene: 3. Germline assignment: CDR1 SGHVS and CDR2 FNYEAQ. The CDR3 runs 15 residues.